This TCR beta chain was found in a study of T cell repertoires in cytomegalovirus infection (dated by TCRdb to between 2019 and 2020). In the study overall: Donor HLA type was relevant to the analysis, as public TCR beta signatures indicated carriage of CMV infection together with the matching HLA type. The research as a whole found: The ex vivo response was dominated by HLA-C-restricted CMV-specific TCR beta clonotypes, which also provided the single most frequent clonotype in two of eight donors. In both this cohort and an independent cohort of some 350 donors, the cumulative frequency of public TCR beta family members distinguished carriers of CMV infection plus the relevant HLA type.

The sequencer was an Illumina HiSeq 1500. TCRdb redid the processing of the public reads, applying fastp at Q25 and MiXCR, and retained in-frame beta chains. Rows are combined by CDR3 protein, so each entry shows the most common genes and DNA. This sample has about 130,000 distinct CDR3 sequences in its table, and 24% of those were observed once. The ten largest clones represent approximately 35% of the sample. CDR1 and CDR2 were assigned from the germline V gene (reference sequence) as SEHNR and FQNEAQ. The germline V end is reduced by 1 base and the J end by 0 bases; junction bases left unmatched: 3. Taken from cysteine to valine, the CDR3 has 15 residues. The DNA shown is the 45-base CDR3, in frame from base 1. To note about this clonotype: The antigen it recognizes is unknown. One base away there is no much larger clone; base qualities are not given.

The receptor was isolated from a human donor in good health (CMV status not recorded). Some clones in this sample may be carry-over from other donors' samples. The sample comprised PBMCs, sequenced either directly or after in vitro stimulation (not recorded which). The receptor chain draws on TRBV7-9 and TRBJ2-7; the junction holds 7 bases that match TRBD1. The sequenced DNA is TGTGCCAGCAGCTTAGGCCGGGACAGCTCCTACGAGCAGTACGTC. This translates into CASSLGRDSSYEQYV.